A single sample gave rise to the 15 T cell receptor beta chains below, sequenced in a study of chemoradiotherapy in HPV16-positive cancers. Data came from immunoSEQ multiplex PCR; TCRdb stores just in-frame clones and leaves some out. Here the sample spans fewer than 30,000 clones, roughly 95% being singletons. The sample here was taken from a patient who underwent chemoradiotherapy. The receptor set was obtained from a human donor with HPV-associated anogenital cancer.

The CDR3 sequence is CASSLSVGAHGYTF. Here the CDR3 DNA reads TGTGCCAGCAGTCTCTCCGTGGGGGCCCATGGCTACACCTTC. The J gene is TRBJ1-2, the V gene TRBV28; D is perhaps TRBD1 (6 bases). Germline CDR1 is MDHEN and CDR2 is SYDVKM. V was cut by 5 bases and J by 6 bases, with 16 bases left in between. The CDR3 length is 14 residues.

V usage is TRBV6-1 and J usage is TRBJ2-2; 10 bases are a match to TRBD1. V was pared by 2 bases and J by 6 bases, with 6 bases of the junction left unmatched. The CDR3 is 16 residues long. The germline CDR1 and CDR2 sequences are MNHNS and SASEGT. The DNA of the CDR3 is TGTGCCAGCAGTGAACTTGACAGGGGGCGCGCCGGGGAGCTGTTTTTT. Protein: CASSELDRGRAGELFF.

The V and J genes are TRBV25-1 and TRBJ1-6; the D gene is possibly TRBD1 (6 bases). The CDR3 consists of 13 residues. Trimming took off 7 bases at V and 4 bases at J, with 8 bases between the two ends. Germline loops: CDR1 MGHDK, CDR2 SYGVNS. The CDR3 DNA is TGTGCCAGCATGGGACAATATAATTCACCCCTCCACTTT. As protein: CASMGQYNSPLHF.

CDR3 amino acids: CASSEGRTNYEQYF. Written as DNA, the CDR3 is TGTGCCAGCAGTGAAGGCCGGACTAACTACGAGCAGTACTTC. V usage is TRBV2 and J usage is TRBJ2-5; D possibly corresponds to TRBD2 (6 bases). The J call may not be correct, given that the DNA end is closer to TRBJ2-7. There are 14 residues in the CDR3. Germline CDR1 and CDR2: SNHLY and FYNNEI.

The V call is TRBV27, the J call TRBJ2-1; 8 positions match TRBD2. CDR3 length: 16 residues. V dropped 3 bases and J dropped 6; count of bases not matched to a gene: 10. Germline V lookup: CDR1 MNHEY, CDR2 SMNVEV (reference sequence). The CDR3 loop is CASSFLGGRSINEQFF. DNA of the CDR3: TGTGCCAGCAGTTTCCTGGGCGGGAGGAGTATCAATGAGCAGTTCTTC.

The CDR3 DNA follows: TGTGCCAGCAGCTTAGGTGATTCTGGAAACACCATATATTTT. It specifies CASSLGDSGNTIYF. The rearrangement links TRBV7-9 to TRBJ1-3, with unresolved D. Germline lookup yields CDR1 SEHNR and CDR2 FQNEAQ (reference sequence). CDR3 size: 14 residues. V gave up 1 base and J gave up 1 base, with 5 bases separating them.

For the CDR3, the DNA is TGTGCCAGCAGCTATTCTAGCGGGGGCGCCGGGGAGCAGTTCTTC. Protein product: CASSYSSGGAGEQFF. The V gene is TRBV7-3, the J gene TRBJ2-1; 10 bases map to TRBD2. The germline gives CDR1 SGHTA, CDR2 FQGTGA. Germline trimming cut 4 bases from V and 10 bases from J; bases unmatched to any gene: 10. CDR3 length: 15 amino acids.

V gene TRBV19 combines with J gene TRBJ1-2, with no clear D. V shed 2 bases and J shed 0 bases, with 7 bases lying between them. Germline CDR1 is LNHDA and CDR2 is SQIVND (reference sequence). The CDR3 consists of 14 residues. The CDR3, as DNA: TGTGCCAGTAGTATAATTTTTTCTAACTATGGCTACACCTTC. This sequence encodes CASSIIFSNYGYTF.

This clone came up a few times. The chain is built from TRBV5-1 and TRBJ2-1; the match to TRBD2 covers 10 bases. The CDR3 totals 14 residues. Looked up from germline, CDR1 is SGHRS and CDR2 is YFSETQ. The ends lost 2 bases at V and 5 bases at J; junction bases unmatched: 1. This CDR3 reads CASSFLAGDNEQFF. CDR3 nucleotide sequence: TGCGCCAGCAGCTTTCTAGCGGGAGACAATGAGCAGTTCTTC.

This sequence joins TRBV6-5 and TRBJ1-1, with D maybe TRBD1 (5 bases). With 0 bases removed from V and 3 bases from J, the gap between germline ends came to 11 bases. CDR1 is MNHEY and CDR2 is SVGAGI in the germline V gene. CDR3 size: 15 residues. The DNA for the CDR3 is TGTGCCAGCAGTTACTCAGCAGTGGGGGACACTGAAGCTTTCTTT. It is translated as CASSYSAVGDTEAFF.

V usage is TRBV6-1 and J usage is TRBJ1-1, with 11 bases lining up with TRBD1. J was trimmed by 4 bases and V by 2 bases; bases with no gene match: 18. The CDR3 contains 20 residues. Germline loops: CDR1 MNHNS, CDR2 SASEGT. The CDR3 DNA sequence: TGTGCCAGCAGTGAAAGTCGGACAGGGGGCTATCGGCTCGGACCCACTGAAGCTTTCTTT. Encoded protein: CASSESRTGGYRLGPTEAFF.

In this sample, this clone turned up once. The chain carries TRBV4-2 and TRBJ2-1, with 11 bases that match TRBD2. Germline CDR1 LGHNA, CDR2 YNFKEQ. The length of the CDR3 is 21 residues. The junction had 14 bases not matched to a gene; V was cut back by 1 base and J by 0 bases. CDR3 region: CASSQVKIRGTSGSSYNEQFF. Here the CDR3 DNA reads TGTGCCAGCAGCCAAGTTAAAATCAGGGGGACTAGCGGTAGCTCCTACAATGAGCAGTTCTTC.

The chain has TRBV7-2 and TRBJ2-7; TRBD2 might be the D (6 bases). CDR1 and CDR2 (germline): SGHTA, FQGNSA. CDR3 size: 12 residues. V lost 8 bases to trimming and J lost 0 bases, with 8 bases between them. The CDR3 sequence is CASGGLSYEQYF. The CDR3 coding sequence is TGTGCCAGCGGGGGACTCTCCTACGAGCAGTACTTC.

V and J are TRBV15 and TRBJ2-5, with no clear D. From germline, CDR1 is LNHNV and CDR2 YYDKDF (reference sequence). V was clipped by 1 base and J by 2 bases, with 14 bases between them. The CDR3 runs 16 residues. The CDR3 sequence: CATSRGYLQLQETQYF. CDR3 DNA sequence: TGTGCCACCAGCAGAGGTTACCTACAGCTTCAAGAGACCCAGTACTTC.

This clone has just one count. J is TRBJ2-1 and V is TRBV9, with 15 positions matching TRBD2. Germline V gene lookup returns CDR1 SGDLS and CDR2 YYNGEE. This CDR3 has 15 amino acids. J was trimmed by 11 bases and V by 3 bases; bases with no gene match: 6. The CDR3 bases are TGTGCCAGCAGCGACACCGGGACTAGCGGGGGGAAGCAGTTCTTC. Its translation: CASSDTGTSGGKQFF.